This is a list of T cell receptor beta chains from one sample in a study of T cells after yellow fever vaccination. TCRdb independently ran MiXCR on the 5' RACE reads; one entry per CDR3 protein. The sample lists 200,000 to 300,000 distinct CDR3 sequences, 10% to 15% occurring once. This sample comprised CD4+ T cells sorted from PBMCs, obtained 45 days after the yellow fever booster vaccination. The receptors originated from a young man who received the YFV17D yellow fever vaccine. Both conserved end residues are part of each CDR3. The order of the fields is CDR3 protein, V gene, CDR3 length.

CASSPGQGEQYF TRBV11-2 12
CASARGHSGANVLTF TRBV12-3/TRBV12-4 15
CSAAPPSGRAREQFF TRBV20-1 15
CASSPSSGTGRWQYF TRBV3-1 15
CASSQDGSGATRQYF TRBV4-3 15
CASSRDGYYGYTF TRBV6-1 13
CASSYSADNYGYTF TRBV6-5 14
CASSLWNVLGETQYF TRBV7-2 15
CSARVPRGQGSYNEQFF TRBV20-1 17
CASSPDRGVRNEQFF TRBV12-3/TRBV12-4 15
CASSPHDRGGETQYF TRBV7-8 15
CASSEGQEDEQYF TRBV25-1 13
CASSEAGGPYNEQFF TRBV10-1 15
CASSLAGLASEQFF TRBV7-6 14
CASRLALPFSGANVLTF TRBV11-2 17
CASSGTSGSLDTQYF TRBV4-2 15
CATSDTTVRRIDGYTF TRBV24-1 16
CASILDTPTDTQYF TRBV12-3/TRBV12-4 14
CATSRAGAGANVLTF TRBV15 15
CASSLSGGGPYEQYF TRBV3-1 15
CASNDGVPNEKLFF TRBV12-3/TRBV12-4 14
CASSPLAGDTQYF TRBV5-1 13
CASSLRGGDVYEQYF TRBV7-2 15
CSASGVEGATNTEAFF TRBV20-1 16
CASSPQGSGANVLTF TRBV18 15
CSAGTDPDTQYF TRBV20-1 12
CASSFDRNGYTF TRBV5-1 12
CASSPRGPSLQETQYF TRBV18 16
CASMSIGELFF TRBV6-1 11
CSVEGGRETQYF TRBV29-1 12
CASPQGRGHEQYF TRBV4-3 13
CSVGQNLAQYF TRBV29-1 11
CASSYSGTGTDTQYF TRBV6-2/TRBV6-3 15
CASSPDRGDSTDTQYF TRBV11-2 16
CASGTYYEQYF TRBV10-3 11
CATSRGGLKANVLTF TRBV15 15
CASSPGGLQETQYF TRBV7-2 14
CASSLDRRGTYEQYF TRBV11-2 15
CASSFLGGNNEQFF TRBV12-3/TRBV12-4 14
CASSYSRDGSYEQYF TRBV6-5 15
CASSIRDRGIF TRBV12-3/TRBV12-4 11
CASSQNLPKLAGGLQYF TRBV3-1 17
CATSRDMGAYNEQFF TRBV15 15
CASSPRTSGNVKKRDTQYF TRBV5-6 19
CSAPLSGGAGGELFF TRBV20-1 15
CVSSPSSSGKQAGELFF TRBV11-2 17
CSARGPGTVGEAFF TRBV20-1 14
CASSSLGTRYEQYF TRBV7-2 14
CSVGGQGGETQYF TRBV29-1 13